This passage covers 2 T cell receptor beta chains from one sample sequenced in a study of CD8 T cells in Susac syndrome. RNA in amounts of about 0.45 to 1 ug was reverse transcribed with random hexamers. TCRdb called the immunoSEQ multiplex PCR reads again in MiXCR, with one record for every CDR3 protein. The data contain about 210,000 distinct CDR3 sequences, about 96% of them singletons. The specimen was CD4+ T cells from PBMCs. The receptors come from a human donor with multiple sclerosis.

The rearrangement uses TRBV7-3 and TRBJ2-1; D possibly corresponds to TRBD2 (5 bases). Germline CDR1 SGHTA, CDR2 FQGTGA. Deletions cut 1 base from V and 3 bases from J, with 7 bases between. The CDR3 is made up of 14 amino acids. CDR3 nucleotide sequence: TGTGCCAGCAGCTTAATGGGGAGCTACAATGAGCAGTTCTTC. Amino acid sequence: CASSLMGSYNEQFF.

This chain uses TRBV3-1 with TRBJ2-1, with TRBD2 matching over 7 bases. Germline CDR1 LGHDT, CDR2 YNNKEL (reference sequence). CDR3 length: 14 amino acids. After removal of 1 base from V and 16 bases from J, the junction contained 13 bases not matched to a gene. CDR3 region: CASSQVKVGGSAFF. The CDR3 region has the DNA TGTGCCAGCAGCCAAGTAAAAGTGGGAGGGTCTGCATTCTTC.